Described below is a single T cell receptor beta chain sequence and its context. Its antigen is not yet known. There are no base qualities to consult, and no much larger clone falls within one base. The sample comes from a study of naive and memory T cell subsets (dated by TCRdb to about 2017). Looking at the study overall: An open-source, UMI-based TCR alpha and beta sequencing pipeline was applied to sorted naive and memory peripheral blood T cell subsets. RNA was DNase-treated and reverse transcribed with TCR constant-region primers, mostly using SuperScript III. Complete agreement was observed between the functional CMV T cell responses and the IgG serology results. General study outcomes and caveats: RNA-based TCR counts may be affected by expression changes linked to T cell activation and differentiation. The repertoire findings for the naive and memory subsets could not be validated against a ground truth, as none was available. After error correction, only a single occurrence was seen for over 90% of naive TCR sequences, so much steeper abundance distributions were produced than in memory subsets. The abundance of TCRs followed a power law with an exponent that differed between naive and memory subsets yet stayed consistent across the three individuals. Clonotypes were defined as single alpha or beta chain sequences, not paired alpha/beta receptors. In both CD4 and CD8 cells, the Gini index increased while Shannon and inverse Simpson diversity decreased from naive through CM, EM and EMRA.

As encoded in the germline V gene, CDR1 is MDHEN while CDR2 is SYDVKM. V gives up 2 bases and J gives up 5 bases, and the segment between their germline ends measures 14 bases. The CDR3 runs 15 amino acids, cysteine and phenylalanine included. The only DNA kept is the CDR3, 45 bases in frame from the first base. Receptor libraries were prepared by UMI-ligation and nested PCR. To cover both TRBC1 and TRBC2, the beta constant-region primer consisted of an equimolar mix of two oligonucleotides. Four rounds of PCR were used to amplify ligated cDNA, with nested alpha and beta constant-region primers being used together with the SP2 primer. A single-stranded oligonucleotide containing the SP2 primer and a 12-nucleotide UMI was joined to the 3' end of the cDNA by T4 RNA ligase 1. The ligation reaction was incubated at 16°C for roughly 18-25 hours. PCR2 was typically run as a SYBR Green qPCR and stopped at a predetermined threshold to prevent over-amplification. Agencourt AMPure XP magnetic beads were used for all purifications after the first. Library amounts were measured by Qubit and library quality was assessed on a TapeStation, where the main peak was expected at around 650 bp. Pooled libraries were sequenced on an Illumina MiSeq with v2 2x251 paired-end kits, typically giving about 0.95-2.2 million reads per sample. Libraries were pooled at about 4 nM per sample, and roughly 4.5-8% PhiX was added to improve cluster recognition. The original pipeline was this. Using tag matching that tolerated one base-pair mismatch, Decombinator assigned V and J genes to FASTQ reads that had been processed by Demultiplexor. Collapsinator used UMIs to correct both sequencing errors and frequency errors arising from PCR heterogeneity. CDR3Translator translated TCRs and extracted CDR3s from the conserved cysteine to the FGXG phenylalanine, flagging non-productive sequences. Gini, Shannon entropy and inverse Simpson indices were calculated on repertoires that had been subsampled to equal numbers of UMI-defined TCRs. Power-law fits to clonotype abundance distributions were performed by maximum likelihood within the linear range. Similar UMI counts, unique TCR numbers and clonal distributions were obtained with the pipeline and with MIGEC on one naive CD8 sample. The repertoires were searched for 5,500 to 7,500 CMV-associated CDR3 sequences that had been compiled from VDJdb and a published dataset. TCRdb took the public reads, trimmed them with fastp at Q25, ran MiXCR for clone calling and kept in-frame beta chains. CDR3 protein duplicates are merged, each entry listing the most common genes and DNA. Here the V and J calls rest on TCRdb's processing, not on the authors' analysis. Recorded for this sample are more than 100,000 distinct CDR3 sequences; 35% to 45% of them occurred a single time. Together, the top ten hold approximately 0.9% of the sample.

TCR alpha and beta chain libraries were amplified separately from the second PCR step onward. CMV status of each donor was established by measuring IFNgamma production from CD4+ T cells after fresh PBMCs were stimulated overnight with CMV viral lysate. CD4 T cells were positively selected with Miltenyi beads, followed by positive selection of CD8 T cells from the CD4-negative fraction. Cells stained for CD3, CD4, CD8, CD45RA, CD27 and a live/dead dye were sorted on a BD Aria II into four subsets by CD45RA and CD27. Blood was obtained from a few healthy volunteers, and the blood from each volunteer was fractionated into CD4 and CD8 T cells and subsequently into four differentiation subsets. Approximately 130 ml of peripheral blood was drawn per donor, and PBMC were isolated by Ficoll-Paque PLUS density-gradient centrifugation. Sorted cells were lysed in RLT buffer, and RNA was extracted with a Qiagen RNeasy kit and stored at -80°C.

The specimen was central memory CD4+ T cells from blood. The cell subset or site label on this specimen signifies: central memory, CD45RA- CD27+. This TCR derives from a human donor in good health. This receptor chain uses TRBV28 and TRBJ2-3; the D gene cannot be resolved reliably. The CDR3 region reads CASSLETKTEDTQYF. DNA sequence: TGTGCCAGCAGTTTAGAAACAAAAACCGAAGATACGCAGTATTTT.